In its sample, the clone carrying this T cell receptor beta chain was seen many times. Its antigen is not identified. Graves' hyperthyroidism without ophthalmopathy progression within 18 months was termed stable. It was RNA transcripts that yielded the amplified TCR beta CDR3 regions. Using the HTBI primer set, a first-round RT-PCR was run on the TCR CDR3. TCRdb re-derived calls from the multiplex PCR reads in MiXCR, one entry per CDR3 protein. The data show roughly 300,000 distinct CDR3 sequences, with 21% seen just once and 50% held by the top ten. This specimen belongs to a study of T cells in Graves' hyperthyroidism and ophthalmopathy. Study-level results: Most thyroid clonotypes with frequency above 0.001 were detected in blood.

Germline CDR1 is SGDLS and CDR2 is YYNGEE. V was clipped by 2 bases and J by 1 base, with 16 bases between them. The CDR3 consists of 17 residues. This receptor was identified in a woman aged 45-65 years with Graves' hyperthyroidism. Sequenced material: blood. The chain employs TRBV9 and TRBJ2-1; D is possibly TRBD1 (6 bases). CDR3 sequence reads: CASSVTARQDSYNEQFF. In nucleotides, the CDR3 is TGTGCCAGCAGCGTTACGGCCCGACAGGATTCCTACAATGAGCAGTTCTTC.